This T cell receptor beta chain originates from a study of blood T cell repertoires in COVID-19. Study-wide context: There were acute and convalescent COVID-19 samples, and they came from the United States, Italy and Spain. Sources were T cells, B-cell-depleted T cells, or PBMCs; the material itself was cDNA or gDNA.

The CDR3 spans 14 residues. V was trimmed by 3 bases and J by 0 bases, leaving 9 bases between them. Germline assignment: CDR1 SGHRS and CDR2 YFSETQ. In the original processing: Estimates of nucleated cell counts were drawn from the amplification of reference gene primers. Profiled with immunoSEQ multiplex PCR; TCRdb holds only in-frame clones, not every one. V and J calls and clone size are copied from that table; D and trimming were computed from the DNA. The table has about 210,000 clones, 70% to 90% seen once. This chain joins TRBV5-1 and TRBJ1-1, with D unclear. This TCR was sampled from a woman aged 35 to 49 with acute or convalescent COVID-19. The sequenced sample was peripheral blood. The CDR3 DNA sequence: TGCGCCAGCAGCTCGGGGTCCATGAACACTGAAGCTTTCTTT. As protein: CASSSGSMNTEAFF.